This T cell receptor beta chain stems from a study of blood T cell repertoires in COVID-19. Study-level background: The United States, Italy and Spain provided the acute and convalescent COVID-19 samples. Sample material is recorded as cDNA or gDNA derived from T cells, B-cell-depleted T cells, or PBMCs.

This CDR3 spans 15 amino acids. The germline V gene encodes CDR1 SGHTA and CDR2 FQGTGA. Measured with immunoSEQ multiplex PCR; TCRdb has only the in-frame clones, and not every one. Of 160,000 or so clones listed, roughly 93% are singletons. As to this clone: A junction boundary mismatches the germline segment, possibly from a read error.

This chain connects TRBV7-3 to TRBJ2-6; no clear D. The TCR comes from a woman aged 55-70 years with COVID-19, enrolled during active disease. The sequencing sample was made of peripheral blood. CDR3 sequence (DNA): TGTGCCAGCAGTTTAACGAGTGGTGGGGCCAACGTCCTGACTTTC. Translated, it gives CASSLTSGGANVLTF.